The source of this T cell receptor beta chain is a study of shared clonotypes between healthy human individuals. As for the study in general: With ages of 18 to 49, the donors were a couple of women and three men.

Profiled with immunoSEQ multiplex PCR; TCRdb holds only in-frame clones, not every one. The sample has millions of clones, 85% to 95% seen once; the top ten hold 0.1% to 0.15%. V was pared by 1 base and J by 7 bases, with 8 bases between. The CDR3 runs to 13 residues. The germline V gene has CDR1 LGHNT and CDR2 FRNRAP. Study observations and caveats: Incomplete sequencing of sorted subsets was indicated by rarefaction despite large depth.

As for this clone: Its matching antigen is unknown.

This rearrangement joins TRBV12-5 to TRBJ2-1, with D perhaps matching TRBD2 (5 bases). This clonotype was sampled from a man aged 18 to 29 in good health. The specimen sequenced was naive CD4+ T cells sorted from blood. The subset is: CD45RA+ positively selected. CDR3 nucleotides: TGTGCTAGTGGTTTGGGGACTGTTAATGAGCAGTTCTTC. Encoded protein: CASGLGTVNEQFF.